What follows is one T cell receptor beta chain and its context. Its antigen is unidentified. The sample belongs to a study of T-cell reconstitution after alpha-beta-depleted transplantation in children. General study findings and limits: Several hundred graft clones that had expanded were reportedly the source of alpha-beta T cells about two months after transplant.

Preparation of the TCRbeta library involved a method that used unique molecular identifiers. TCRdb reprocessed the PCR reads with MiXCR, giving one entry per CDR3 protein. The sample records some 840,000 distinct CDR3 sequences, 16% being singletons. Trimming cost V 0 bases and J 4 bases, with 9 bases left between them. Germline CDR1 reads SGHDT; CDR2 reads YYEEEE. The CDR3 length is 14 residues. The V call is TRBV5-6, the J call TRBJ2-3; D is perhaps TRBD2 (5 bases). This sequence was found in a male patient under 18 who had a stem cell transplant for acute lymphoblastic leukemia, so the T cells may come from the graft donor. The sequenced sample was PBMCs, mostly from graft donor cells, obtained 360 days after TCRalphabeta/CD19-depleted stem cell transplant. DNA of the CDR3: TGTGCCAGCAGCTTGGCCGGGGATCCAGATACGCAGTATTTT. Translated: CASSLAGDPDTQYF.